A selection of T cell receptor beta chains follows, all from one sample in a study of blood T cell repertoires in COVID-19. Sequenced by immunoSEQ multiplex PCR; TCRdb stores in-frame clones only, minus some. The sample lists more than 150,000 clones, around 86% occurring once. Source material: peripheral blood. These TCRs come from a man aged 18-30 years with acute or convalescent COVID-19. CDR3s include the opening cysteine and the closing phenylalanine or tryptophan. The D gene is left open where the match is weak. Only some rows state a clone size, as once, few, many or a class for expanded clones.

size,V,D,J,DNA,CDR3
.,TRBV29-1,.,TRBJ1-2,TGCAGCGCCCTAATGGGAAGAGGGAGCTATGGCTACACCTTC,CSALMGRGSYGYTF
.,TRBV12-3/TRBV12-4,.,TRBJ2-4,TGTGCCAGCAGTTCAACGGGACAATCAGCGTTTTTC,CASSSTGQSAFF
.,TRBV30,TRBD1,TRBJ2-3,TGTGCCTGGAGATCGGGACAGGGACCAGATACGCAGTATTTT,CAWRSGQGPDTQYF
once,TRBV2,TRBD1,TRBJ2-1,TGTGCCAGCAGGGGACAGATATTCGGTGAGCAGTTCTTC,CASRGQIFGEQFF
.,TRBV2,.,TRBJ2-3,TGTGCCAGCAGTGTTCGGGGAAAAGATACGCAGTATTTT,CASSVRGKDTQYF
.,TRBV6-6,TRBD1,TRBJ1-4,TGTGCCAGCAGTCCTTTAGGACAGGGGGCGTCTAATGAAAAACTGTTTTTT,CASSPLGQGASNEKLFF
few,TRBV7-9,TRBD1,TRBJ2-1,TGTGCCGGGGACAGGGAAACCTCCTACAATGAGCAGTTCTTC,CAGDRETSYNEQFF
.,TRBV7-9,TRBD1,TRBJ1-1,TGTGCCAGCAGCACACGGGACAGTACTGAAGCTTTCTTT,CASSTRDSTEAFF
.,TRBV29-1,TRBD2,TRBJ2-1,TGCAGCGATGGACTAGCCTCCTACAATGAGCAGTTCTTC,CSDGLASYNEQFF
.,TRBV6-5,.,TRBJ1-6,TGTGCCAGCAGTTACTCGAGGCCCTCACCCCTCCACTTT,CASSYSRPSPLHF
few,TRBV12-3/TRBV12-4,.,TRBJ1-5,TGTGCCAGCAGCCCCGAGGGTTCGGCCCAGCATTTT,CASSPEGSAQHF
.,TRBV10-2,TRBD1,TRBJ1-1,TGCGCCAGCACCGAGACAGGGCGGGGCACTGAAGCTTTCTTT,CASTETGRGTEAFF
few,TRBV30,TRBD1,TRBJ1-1,TGTGCCTGGAGCGATACAGGGGACACTGAAGCTTTCTTT,CAWSDTGDTEAFF
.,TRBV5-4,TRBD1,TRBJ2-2,TGTGCCAGCAGCTTGGGAACAGGGGGCCGGGCCACCGGGGAGCTGTTTTTT,CASSLGTGGRATGELFF
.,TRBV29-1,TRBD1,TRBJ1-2,TGCAGCGTGTCAGGGGGCCTAAACTATGGCTACACCTTC,CSVSGGLNYGYTF
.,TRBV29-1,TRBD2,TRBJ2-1,TGCAGCGTACCTAGCGGGGGGGCCGAAAATGAGCAGTTCTTC,CSVPSGGAENEQFF
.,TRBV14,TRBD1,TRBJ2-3,TGTGCCAGCAGCCCTGAGGACAGGGGGCTGCAAACAGATACGCAGTATTTT,CASSPEDRGLQTDTQYF
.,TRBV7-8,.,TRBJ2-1,TGTGCCAGCAGATGGAGGGGGGGCAATGAGCAGTTCTTC,CASRWRGGNEQFF
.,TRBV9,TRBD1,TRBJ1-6,TGTGCCAGCAGCCCCTCCGGGACAGGGAATTCACCCCTCCACTTT,CASSPSGTGNSPLHF
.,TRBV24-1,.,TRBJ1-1,TGTGCCACCCGGAGTGGTTTGGACACTGAAGCTTTCTTT,CATRSGLDTEAFF
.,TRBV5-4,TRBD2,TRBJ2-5,TGTGCCAGCAGCCCAGGACTAGCGGGGGGGCCCTGGGAGACCCAGTACTTC,CASSPGLAGGPWETQYF
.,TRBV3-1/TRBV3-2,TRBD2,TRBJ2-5,TGTGCCAGCAGCCAAGTTTTAGCGGGGGGGCGGGAGACCCAGTACTTC,CASSQVLAGGRETQYF
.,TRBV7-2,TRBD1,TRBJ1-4,TGTGCCAGCAGCCGGGGACAGGATGAAAAACTGTTTTTT,CASSRGQDEKLFF
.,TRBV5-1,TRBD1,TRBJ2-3,TGCGCCAGCAGTCAGGACAGGGGCACAGATACGCAGTATTTT,CASSQDRGTDTQYF
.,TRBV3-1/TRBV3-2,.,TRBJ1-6,TGTGCCAGCAGCCGAGGCTCAGGGGTTAATTCACCCCTCCACTTT,CASSRGSGVNSPLHF
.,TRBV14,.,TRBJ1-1,TGTGCCAGCAGCCAAGCCCCGAGAACTGAAGCTTTCTTT,CASSQAPRTEAFF
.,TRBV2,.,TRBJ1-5,TGTGCCAGCAGTGACAACAGGGCCGCCGGTCAGCCCCAGCATTTT,CASSDNRAAGQPQHF
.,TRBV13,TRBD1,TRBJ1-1,TGTGCCAGCAGCACCTGGACAGGGCGCACTGAAGCTTTCTTT,CASSTWTGRTEAFF
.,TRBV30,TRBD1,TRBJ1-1,TGTGCCTGGAGCGCGGGACAGGGTGTAACTGAAGCTTTCTTT,CAWSAGQGVTEAFF
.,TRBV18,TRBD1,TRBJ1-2,TGTGCCAGCTCACCAGATGGGACAGGGGATAATGGCTACACCTTC,CASSPDGTGDNGYTF
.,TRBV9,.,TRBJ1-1,TGTGCCAGCAGCGTAGCGGGGGGGACGGCTGAAGCTTTCTTT,CASSVAGGTAEAFF
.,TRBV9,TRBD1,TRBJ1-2,TGTGCCAGCAGGACAGGGGAAAATGGCTACACCTTC,CASRTGENGYTF
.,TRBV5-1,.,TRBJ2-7,TGCGCCAGCAGCTTAAGAGGGGGGGTGCACGAGCAGTACTTC,CASSLRGGVHEQYF
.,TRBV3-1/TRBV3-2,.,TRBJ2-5,TGCTCCTCGGCGGGCCAGGAGACCCAGTACTTC,CSSAGQETQYF
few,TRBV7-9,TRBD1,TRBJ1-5,TGTGCCAGCAGCGACACCTCTTCAGGGGGCTTTGAGGATCAGCCCCAGCATTTT,CASSDTSSGGFEDQPQHF
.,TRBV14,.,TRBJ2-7,TGTGCCAGCAGCCCCGGGAAGGGTCGCGAGCAGTACTTC,CASSPGKGREQYF
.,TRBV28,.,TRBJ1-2,TGTGCCAGCTCGCCGGAGGACGAATGGATATACTATGGCTACACCTTC,CASSPEDEWIYYGYTF
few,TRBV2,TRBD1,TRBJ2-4,TGTGCCAGCAGTGAGGACAGGGGGGCCAAAAACATTCAGTACTTC,CASSEDRGAKNIQYF
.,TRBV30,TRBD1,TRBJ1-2,TGTGCCTGGAGGTTACAGGGGGCAGGTGGCTACACCTTC,CAWRLQGAGGYTF
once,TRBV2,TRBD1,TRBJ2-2,TGTGCCAGCAGGGTTACAGGGGCGGATTACACCGGGGAGCTGTTTTTT,CASRVTGADYTGELFF
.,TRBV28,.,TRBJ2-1,TGTGCCAGCAGCCCAGGTGAGAGCTCCTACAATGAGCAGTTCTTC,CASSPGESSYNEQFF
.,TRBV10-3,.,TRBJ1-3,TGTGCCATCAGTGAGGCAGGGAACGAAAACACCATATATTTT,CAISEAGNENTIYF
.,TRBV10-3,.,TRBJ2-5,TGTGCCATCAGTGAGTCGAAGGGGAAACCCAAGACCCAGTACTTC,CAISESKGKPKTQYF
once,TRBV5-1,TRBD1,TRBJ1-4,TGCGCCAGCAGCCTTACGACAGGGGAAAAACTGTTTTTT,CASSLTTGEKLFF
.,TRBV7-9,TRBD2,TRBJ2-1,TGTGCCAGCAGCCTGGCAGCGGGGGCACATGAGCAGTTCTTC,CASSLAAGAHEQFF
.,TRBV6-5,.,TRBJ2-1,TGTGCCAGCAGACAGACAGACCACTCCTACAATGAGCAGTTCTTC,CASRQTDHSYNEQFF
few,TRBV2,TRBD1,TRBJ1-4,TGTGCCAGCAGTGAATGGGACAGGCAGGAAAAACTGTTTTTT,CASSEWDRQEKLFF
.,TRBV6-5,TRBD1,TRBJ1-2,TGTGCCAGCAGGCAGGGGGTCATCTTTGGCTACACCTTC,CASRQGVIFGYTF
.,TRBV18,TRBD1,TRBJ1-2,TGTGCCAGCTCACCCTCACAGGGGAACTATGGCTACACCTTC,CASSPSQGNYGYTF
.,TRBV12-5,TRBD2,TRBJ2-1,TGTGCTAGTGGTCCCGGGGGGGCTGAGCAGTTCTTC,CASGPGGAEQFF
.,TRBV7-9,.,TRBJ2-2,TGTGCCAGCAGCTCAAGTACCCAGGGAACGAACACCGGGGAGCTGTTTTTT,CASSSSTQGTNTGELFF
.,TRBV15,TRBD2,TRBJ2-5,TGTGCCACCAGCAGAGACACCCTAGCGGGGGGAACAGAGACCCAGTACTTC,CATSRDTLAGGTETQYF